This TCR beta chain was captured by sequencing in a study of T cell changes during pregnancy in multiple sclerosis. Method: immunoSEQ multiplex PCR; TCRdb's copy keeps in-frame clones and lacks some. The sample lists about 53,000 clones; around 90% were seen once. The TCR sequence derives from a female donor with multiple sclerosis, enrolled in a pregnancy study. Sequences were derived from CD4+ T cells from peripheral blood mononuclear cells, sampled in the third trimester of pregnancy.

The chain's CDR3 is CASSGTSRINEQFF. For the CDR3, the DNA is TGTGCCAGCTCAGGGACTAGTAGGATAAATGAGCAGTTCTTC. The chain couples TRBV18 to TRBJ2-1; TRBD2 matches 8 bases. This CDR3 comprises 14 residues. Germline CDR1 reads KGHSH; CDR2 reads LQKENI. V lost 5 bases and J lost 7; bases outside the gene matches: 7.